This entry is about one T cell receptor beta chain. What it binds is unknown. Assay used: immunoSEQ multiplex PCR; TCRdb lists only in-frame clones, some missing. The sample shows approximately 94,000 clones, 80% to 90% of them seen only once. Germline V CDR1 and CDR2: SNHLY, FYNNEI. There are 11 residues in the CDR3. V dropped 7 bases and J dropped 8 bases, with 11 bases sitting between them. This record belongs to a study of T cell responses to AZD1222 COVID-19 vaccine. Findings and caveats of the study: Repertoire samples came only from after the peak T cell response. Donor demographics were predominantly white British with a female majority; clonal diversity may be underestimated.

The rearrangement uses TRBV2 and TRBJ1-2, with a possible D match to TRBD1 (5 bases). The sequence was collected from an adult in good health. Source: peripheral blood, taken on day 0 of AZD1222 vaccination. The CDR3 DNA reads TGTGCCAGCATGGATCAGGGAGGCTACACCTTC. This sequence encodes CASMDQGGYTF.